A selection of T cell receptor beta chains follows, all from one sample in a study of cytomegalovirus exposure and HLA in healthy donors. The table came from immunoSEQ multiplex PCR; TCRdb's copy has only in-frame clones and leaves some out. The sample has approximately 230,000 clones, roughly 90% seen once; the top ten hold more than 10%. Sequencing was performed on PBMCs. Source of these receptors: a man between 18 and 35 years old in good health and CMV-seropositive. The CDR3 runs from the conserved cysteine through the conserved F or W. The D gene is left open where the match is weak. Size tells how often a clone was seen (once, few, many) or the class of an expanded clone, and some rows leave it out.

CDR3nt	CDR3aa	abundance	j_gene	d_gene	v_gene
TGTGCCAGCAGCCTACCCTATACCTACGAGCAGTACTTC	CASSLPYTYEQYF	many	TRBJ2-7	NA	TRBV5-6
TGTGCCAGCAGAGGGACTAGCGGGCCCAACAATGAGCAGTTCTTC	CASRGTSGPNNEQFF	NA	TRBJ2-1	TRBD2	TRBV6-1
TGCGCCAGCAGCTCCCTAGGGGAAGCCCCCTACGAGCAGTACTTC	CASSSLGEAPYEQYF	few	TRBJ2-7	NA	TRBV5-1
TGTGCCAGCAGTGAGGGAGGTGCAGGGTCAATGGATACGCAGTATTTT	CASSEGGAGSMDTQYF	NA	TRBJ2-3	NA	TRBV6-1
TGTGCCAGCAGCCGGGACCAGAACTATGGCTACACCTTC	CASSRDQNYGYTF	NA	TRBJ1-2	NA	TRBV7-9
TGTGCCAGCCAGGGGGTAGGGAACACTGAAGCTTTCTTT	CASQGVGNTEAFF	few	TRBJ1-1	TRBD1	TRBV6-6
TGTGCCAGCAGTCTCGCGGGACTAGCGGGAGACTATGAGCAGTTCTTC	CASSLAGLAGDYEQFF	NA	TRBJ2-1	TRBD2	TRBV27
TGTGCCAGCACGACCGGGACACCCCGCACAGATACGCAGTATTTT	CASTTGTPRTDTQYF	NA	TRBJ2-3	NA	TRBV6-1
TGTGCCAGCAGTGCCCAGAGTGGAGACTATGGCTACACCTTC	CASSAQSGDYGYTF	once	TRBJ1-2	NA	TRBV6-1
TGTGCCAGCAAGAAGATAGTGGACAACTACGAGCAGTACTTC	CASKKIVDNYEQYF	NA	TRBJ2-7	NA	TRBV2
TGTGCCAGCACCCTAGCGGGAGGGTACACAGATACGCAGTATTTT	CASTLAGGYTDTQYF	NA	TRBJ2-3	TRBD2	TRBV6-1
TGTGCCAGCAGCCCCAATTGGGGGAGTGACTATGGCTACACCTTC	CASSPNWGSDYGYTF	NA	TRBJ1-2	NA	TRBV4-2
TGTGCCAGCAGCCGAACAGGGGGGAAATCCTACGAGCAGTACTTC	CASSRTGGKSYEQYF	NA	TRBJ2-7	TRBD1	TRBV6-6
TGCGCCAGCAGCAACACCCCGGCGGGGGCCTCCTCCTACGAGCAGTACTTC	CASSNTPAGASSYEQYF	NA	TRBJ2-7	NA	TRBV5-1
TGCGCCAGCAGCTTTCAGGGACAGGGCGACGAGCAGTACTTC	CASSFQGQGDEQYF	NA	TRBJ2-7	TRBD1	TRBV5-1
TGCGCCAGCAGTGAGTTGCCAACCTACGAGCAGTACTTC	CASSELPTYEQYF	few	TRBJ2-7	NA	TRBV10-2
TGTGCCAGCAGCACGACAGGGAGTGTCGGCTACACCTTC	CASSTTGSVGYTF	NA	TRBJ1-2	TRBD1	TRBV6-6